Reported below is one T cell receptor beta chain. Germline V lookup: CDR1 SGHRS, CDR2 YFSETQ. V shed 4 bases and J 3 bases; nucleotides not matched to a gene: 2. The CDR3 is 13 residues long. This record belongs to a study of blood T cell repertoires in COVID-19. Here immunoSEQ multiplex PCR was the method, and the copy in TCRdb shows in-frame clones only, minus some. The sample has 70,000 to 80,000 clones, around 80% seen once; the top ten hold roughly 11%. This chain uses TRBV5-1 with TRBJ1-2; 8 bases map to TRBD1. The receptor was derived from a man in his fifties or sixties with acute or convalescent COVID-19. The sequenced sample was peripheral blood. Written as DNA, the CDR3 is TGCGCCAGCAGCGTGACAGGGGACTATGGCTACACCTTC. The encoded protein is CASSVTGDYGYTF.